A single sample is the source of the 2 T cell receptor beta chains below, sequenced in a study of cytomegalovirus exposure and HLA in healthy donors. A multiplex PCR was run with 60 Vbeta primers and 13 Jbeta primers. The protocol was immunoSEQ multiplex PCR, while the TCRdb copy is restricted to in-frame clones and leaves out a portion. This sample has about 69,000 clones; less than 75% occur once, and the top ten carry approximately 11%. Sequencing was done on a sample of PBMCs. These receptors were obtained from a woman aged 25 to 39 in good health and CMV-seronegative.

The rearrangement uses TRBV7-6 and TRBJ2-1; 8 bases are a match to TRBD2. V lost 1 base to trimming and J lost 2 bases; unmatched junction nucleotides: 4. The CDR3 extends over 16 amino acids. The germline V gene has CDR1 SGHVS and CDR2 FNYEAQ. In DNA, the CDR3 is TGTGCCAGCAGCTTAGGCGGCGGGGGGCCCTACAATGAGCAGTTCTTC. This sequence encodes CASSLGGGGPYNEQFF.

The genes are TRBV6-5 and TRBJ1-2, with 10 bases that match TRBD1. The germline V gene has CDR1 MNHEY and CDR2 SVGAGI. The CDR3 is made up of 14 amino acids. Unmatched junction bases numbered 9, after V lost 8 bases and J lost 6 bases. This CDR3 is CASGFGTGVNGYTF. In nucleotides, the CDR3 is TGTGCCAGCGGGTTCGGGACAGGGGTTAATGGCTACACCTTC.